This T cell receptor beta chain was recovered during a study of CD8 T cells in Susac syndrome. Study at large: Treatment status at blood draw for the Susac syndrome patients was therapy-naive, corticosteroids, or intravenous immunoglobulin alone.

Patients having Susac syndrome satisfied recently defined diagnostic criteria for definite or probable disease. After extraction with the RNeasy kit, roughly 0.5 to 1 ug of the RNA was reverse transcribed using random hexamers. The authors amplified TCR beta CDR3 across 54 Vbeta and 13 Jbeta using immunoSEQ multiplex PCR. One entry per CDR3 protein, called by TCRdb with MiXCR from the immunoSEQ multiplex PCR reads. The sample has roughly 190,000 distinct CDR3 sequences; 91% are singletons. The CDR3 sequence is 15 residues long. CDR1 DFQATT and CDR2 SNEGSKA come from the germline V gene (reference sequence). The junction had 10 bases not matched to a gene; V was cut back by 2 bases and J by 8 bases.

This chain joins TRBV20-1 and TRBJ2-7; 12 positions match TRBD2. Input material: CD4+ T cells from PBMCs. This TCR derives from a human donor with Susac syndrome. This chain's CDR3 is CSARQGLAGLHQQYF. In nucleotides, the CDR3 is TGCAGTGCTAGACAGGGACTAGCGGGCCTCCACCAGCAGTACTTC.